The TCR beta chain described here comes from a study of Graves' ophthalmopathy and Graves' hyperthyroidism. Ophthalmopathy donors' eye disease showed moderate-to-severe activity, CAS of at least 3, NOSPECS of at least 4 and duration under 3 months. As the template, RNA transcripts were used to amplify TCR beta CDR3 regions. HTBI primers primed a first-round RT-PCR, and a second-round multiplex PCR followed. Via MiXCR, TCRdb re-called the multiplex PCR reads, giving one row per CDR3 protein. The sample has under 350,000 distinct CDR3 sequences, roughly 17% seen once. This CDR3 contains 18 residues. Per germline, CDR1 SNHLY and CDR2 FYNNEI. V lost 5 bases, J lost 0 bases, and 12 bases stayed unmatched.

Sequences were obtained from peripheral blood. This TCR derives from an adult man with Graves' ophthalmopathy. The V call is TRBV2, the J call TRBJ2-7, with 11 bases aligning to TRBD2. The CDR3 loop reads CASSNHPGTSGASYEQYF. DNA of the CDR3: TGTGCCAGCAGTAACCATCCCGGGACTAGCGGAGCCTCCTACGAGCAGTACTTC. Using reference TRBV2 and TRBJ2-7 for the parts outside the CDR3, the full variable domain is EPEVTQTPSHQVTQMGQEVILRCVPISNHLYFYWYRQILGQKVEFLVSFYNNEISEKSEIFDDQFSVERPDGSNFTLKIRSTKLEDSAMYFCASSNHPGTSGASYEQYFGPGTRLTVT.